These 19 T cell receptor beta chains came from one sample sequenced in a study of T cell repertoires in cytomegalovirus infection. Via MiXCR, TCRdb re-called the reads, giving one row per CDR3 protein. Of 300,000 to 400,000 distinct CDR3 sequences in the sample, 25% to 35% are singletons; the top ten hold around 20%. Antigens of these TCRs are unknown. The starting material was cultured PBMCs, obtained from culture after CMV antigen stimulation. The source is a human donor in good health (CMV status not recorded). Some clones in this sample may be carry-over from other donors' samples.

The table lists this clonotype with a few counts. V gene TRBV6-5 combines with J gene TRBJ1-1; 9 nucleotides agree with TRBD1. Trimming at V came to 6 bases and at J to 4 bases, leaving 6 bases not matched to a gene. Looked up from germline, CDR1 is MNHEY and CDR2 is SVGAGI. The CDR3 is 14 amino acids. The CDR3 sequence: CASSVQGAGTEAFF. The CDR3 region has the DNA TGTGCCAGCAGCGTACAGGGGGCCGGCACTGAAGCTTTCTTT.

This clonotype was counted a few times. The chain joins TRBV7-2 to TRBJ1-3; D ambiguous. This CDR3 comprises 15 residues. Trimming pared 5 bases from V and 3 bases from J, leaving 14 bases between. Germline assignment: CDR1 SGHTA and CDR2 FQGNSA. CDR3 DNA: TGTGCCAGCAGCCCCGGCCGGGCTCTTGGAAACACCATATATTTT. Translation gives CASSPGRALGNTIYF.

This chain connects TRBV13 to TRBJ2-7; D is ambiguous. The CDR3 extends over 14 amino acids. CDR1 PRHDT and CDR2 FYEKMQ come from the germline V gene (reference sequence). V was cut by 5 bases and J by 5 bases, with 16 bases left in between. The CDR3: CASSPAQMANEQYF. The CDR3 nucleotides read TGTGCCAGCAGCCCCGCCCAGATGGCCAACGAGCAGTACTTC.

This clonotype was observed many times. The rearrangement links TRBV7-2 to TRBJ1-2; maybe TRBD1 (5 bases). Germline CDR1 SGHTA, CDR2 FQGNSA. V was shortened by 0 bases and J by 2 bases, with 13 bases between the two germline ends. This CDR3 is built from 16 residues. CDR3 in amino acids: CASSLATGRTNYGYTF. The CDR3 DNA reads as TGTGCCAGCAGCTTAGCCACGGGACGAACAAACTATGGCTACACCTTC.

The chain is built from TRBV29-1 and TRBJ1-1; TRBD1 might be the D (5 bases). This CDR3 contains 14 residues. CDR1 and CDR2 from the germline V gene are SQVTM and ANQGSEA. The V gene lost 6 bases and the J gene lost 0 bases, with 14 bases spanning the gap. CDR3 amino acids: CSVDQTGLNTEAFF. The CDR3 coding sequence is TGCAGCGTGGACCAAACAGGACTGAACACTGAAGCTTTCTTT.

The chain employs TRBV7-9 and TRBJ2-4, with D possibly being TRBD1 or TRBD2 (5 bases each). The CDR3 covers 14 residues. The V end lost 0 bases, the J end lost 10 bases, and 13 bases lay between the germline ends. Germline loops: CDR1 SEHNR, CDR2 FQNEAQ (reference sequence). The CDR3: CASSLALKGPIQYF. The CDR3 region has the DNA TGTGCCAGCAGCTTAGCGTTGAAGGGACCAATTCAGTACTTC. Looking up the rest from reference TRBV7-9 and TRBJ2-4 gives the full variable domain: DTGVSQNPRHKITKRGQNVTFRCDPISEHNRLYWYRQTLGQGPEFLTYFQNEAQLEKSRLLSDRFSAERPKGSFSTLEIQRTEQGDSAMYLCASSLALKGPIQYFGAGTRLSVL.

This clonotype has just a few counts. The chain employs TRBV4-1 and TRBJ1-5; 10 bases line up with TRBD1. The CDR3 has 16 amino acids. With 4 bases clipped from V and 3 bases from J, the junction kept 6 bases outside the gene matches. From germline, CDR1 is MGHRA and CDR2 YSYEKL. The CDR3 bases are TGCGCCAGCAGCCTGAGGACAGGGGGGGACAATCAGCCCCAGCATTTT. Translation: CASSLRTGGDNQPQHF.

On this clonotype itself: This sequence may be a read error, since a much larger clone differs from it by one base. The chain is built from TRBV7-2 and TRBJ1-6; D remains ambiguous. The ends were cut back, 0 bases at V and 7 bases at J, with 13 bases in the middle. This CDR3 comprises 16 residues. Germline V gene data show CDR1 as SGHTA and CDR2 as FQGNSA. This CDR3 is CASSLAGKGINSPLHF. CDR3 in DNA: TGTGCCAGCAGCTTAGCGGGTAAAGGGATCAATTCACCCCTCCACTTT.

This chain uses TRBV3-1 with TRBJ1-2; 8 nucleotides line up with TRBD1. The CDR3 has 14 residues. Germline lookup yields CDR1 LGHDT and CDR2 YNNKEL (reference sequence). V was clipped by 2 bases and J by 8 bases; unmatched bases: 7. This chain's CDR3 is CASSQLSGGKGYTF. Here the CDR3 DNA reads TGTGCCAGCAGCCAATTGTCAGGGGGCAAAGGCTACACCTTC.

V and J are TRBV5-1 and TRBJ1-6, with 7 bases identical to TRBD1. The CDR3 is 14 amino acids. V shed 5 bases and J 7 bases; nucleotides not matched to a gene: 6. Germline loops: CDR1 SGHRS, CDR2 YFSETQ. CDR3 amino acids: CASSLEGANSPLHF. In DNA, the CDR3 is TGCGCCAGCAGTTTAGAGGGGGCGAATTCACCCCTCCACTTT.

This clonotype was counted a few times. The chain links TRBV7-6 to TRBJ1-2, with D possibly being TRBD1 (5 bases). The CDR3 extends over 14 amino acids. Trimming shortened V by 1 base and J by 2 bases, and 8 bases separated the two germline ends. Per the germline V gene, CDR1 is SGHVS and CDR2 is FNYEAQ. CDR3 loop: CASSLVQENYGYTF. The CDR3 nucleotides are TGTGCCAGCAGCTTAGTACAGGAGAACTATGGCTACACCTTC.

V gene TRBV9 combines with J gene TRBJ2-1, with D perhaps assigned TRBD1 or TRBD2 (5 bases each). CDR3 size: 15 residues. The germline CDR1 and CDR2 sequences are SGDLS and YYNGEE. V gave up 1 base and J gave up 7 bases, with 15 bases separating them. CDR3 sequence: CASSVSRDGHNEQFF. CDR3 DNA: TGTGCCAGCAGCGTATCTAGGGACGGCCATAATGAGCAGTTCTTC.

The DNA of the CDR3 is TGTGCCAGCAGACGACAGATCCTATCCAATCAGCCCCAGCATTTT. Translated, it gives CASRRQILSNQPQHF. The rearrangement links TRBV2 to TRBJ1-5; possibly TRBD1 for D (5 bases). V lost 6 bases and J 3 bases, leaving 15 bases between the germline ends. CDR1 and CDR2 from the germline V gene are SNHLY and FYNNEI. The CDR3 totals 15 residues.

As DNA, the CDR3 is TGTGCCATCCGGGACAGTCTCGACCACGAGCAGTACTTC. This translates into CAIRDSLDHEQYF. This chain connects TRBV10-3 to TRBJ2-7, with 7 bases aligning to TRBD1. CDR1 is ENHRY, CDR2 SYGVKD, per germline. CDR3 length equals 13 residues. Trimming took 8 bases from V and 5 from J; bases not matched to a gene: 9.

This clonotype was detected only a few times. CDR3 protein: CASSLLRGRKETQYF. The CDR3 bases are TGTGCCAGCAGCTTACTGAGGGGCCGGAAAGAGACCCAGTACTTC. The chain couples TRBV7-6 to TRBJ2-5, with D perhaps assigned TRBD1 or TRBD2 (5 bases each). Germline loops: CDR1 SGHVS, CDR2 FNYEAQ. Trimming took 2 bases from V and 3 from J, leaving 13 bases between them. The CDR3 has 15 amino acids.

The chain uses TRBV28 and TRBJ1-2; D possibly corresponds to TRBD1 (5 bases). Germline V gene data show CDR1 as MDHEN and CDR2 as SYDVKM. The CDR3 is 13 amino acids. V lost 7 bases, J lost 7 bases, and 16 bases lay in between. For the CDR3, the DNA is TGTGCCAGCAATCTAGGAGGGGCGGGTGGCTACACCTTC. It yields the protein CASNLGGAGGYTF.

In its sample, this clonotype was seen many times. The V and J genes are TRBV12-3 or TRBV12-4 and TRBJ1-1, with D unresolved. This CDR3 region has 14 residues. The V and J ends lost 2 bases and 4 bases respectively, with 11 bases between them. For the CDR3, the DNA is TGTGCCAGCAGTTTATTGCCGGGTCCCACTGAAGCTTTCTTT. It encodes CASSLLPGPTEAFF.

The chain joins TRBV7-2 to TRBJ2-7; D is unclear. V dropped 5 bases and J dropped 2 bases, with 13 bases sitting between them. Looked up from germline, CDR1 is SGHTA and CDR2 is FQGNSA. This CDR3 spans 14 amino acids. CDR3 bases: TGTGCCAGCAGCCCGCATGGCGGAACCTACGAGCAGTACTTC. Residues: CASSPHGGTYEQYF.

DNA for the CDR3: TGTGCCAGCAGCTTAATAAGTAGCGGGAGTACAGATACGCAGTATTTT. Protein product: CASSLISSGSTDTQYF. The V call is TRBV11-2, the J call TRBJ2-3; 9 bases map to TRBD2. The V gene end was trimmed by 2 bases and the J gene end by 3 bases; junction bases not matched to a gene: 6. Germline V CDR1 and CDR2: SGHAT, FQNNGV. This CDR3 spans 16 amino acids. Full variable domain (outside the CDR3, taken from reference TRBV11-2 and TRBJ2-3): EAGVAQSPRYKIIEKRQSVAFWCNPISGHATLYWYQQILGQGPKLLIQFQNNGVVDDSQLPKDRFSAERLKGVDSTLKIQPAKLEDSAVYLCASSLISSGSTDTQYFGPGTRLTVL.